This record covers a single TCR beta chain. As it was prepared, the TCRbeta library received unique molecular identifiers. TCRdb processed the PCR reads anew with MiXCR; each CDR3 protein has one entry. The data hold approximately 490,000 distinct CDR3 sequences, with around 13% observed a single time. Per the germline V gene, CDR1 is SQVTM and CDR2 is ANQGSEA. After removal of 3 bases from V and 3 bases from J, the junction contained 7 bases not matched to a gene. This CDR3 region has 14 residues. The sample originates from a study of T-cell reconstitution after alpha-beta-depleted transplantation in children.

This specimen was PBMCs from the stem cell graft donor, taken from the stem cell graft. The clonotype comes from a human donor who donated a stem cell graft to a child with combined immunodeficiency. This sequence joins TRBV29-1 and TRBJ2-7; TRBD1 matches 8 bases. The CDR3 DNA reads as TGCAGCGTTGACCGGAGCGGACAGGGCTACGAGCAGTACTTC. Translation gives CSVDRSGQGYEQYF.